These 3 T cell receptor beta chains share one sample of origin, sequenced in a study of T cells in Graves' hyperthyroidism and ophthalmopathy. Amplification targeted TCR beta CDR3 regions from RNA transcripts. TCR CDR3 underwent first-round RT-PCR with the HTBI primer set. TCRdb reprocessed the multiplex PCR reads via MiXCR and lists one record per CDR3 protein. The profile shows under 400,000 distinct CDR3 sequences, roughly 21% of them singletons. Sequences were obtained from blood. These receptor sequences come from a woman between 45 and 60 years old with Graves' hyperthyroidism.

This clonotype was detected only a few times. The gene calls are TRBV6-7 and TRBJ1-5; D uncertain. TRBV6-7 is an ORF, and what it does is uncertain. CDR3 size: 15 residues. The ends were cut back, 2 bases at V and 6 bases at J, with 14 bases in the middle. In nucleotides, the CDR3 is TGTGCCAGCAGTTACGGGCCCCCCCAGATTCAGCCCCAGCATTTT. Translated: CASSYGPPQIQPQHF.

This clonotype was picked up one time. The chain links TRBV5-5 to TRBJ1-5, with 9 bases lining up with TRBD1. CDR1 and CDR2 from the germline V gene are SGHKS and YYEKEE (reference sequence). The CDR3 contains 14 residues. The ends lost 5 bases at V and 5 bases at J; junction bases unmatched: 5. The DNA for the CDR3 is TGTGCCAGCAGACCCACAGGGGGCGATCAGCCCCAGCATTTT. Amino acids: CASRPTGGDQPQHF.

The chain carries TRBV7-2 and TRBJ1-2; TRBD1 matches at 7 bases. This CDR3 is built from 13 residues. CDR1 is SGHTA and CDR2 is FQGNSA in the germline V gene. J lost 8 bases, V lost 5 bases, and 8 bases had no gene match. The CDR3 spells CASSVTGLLGYTF. CDR3 DNA sequence: TGTGCCAGCAGCGTGACAGGGTTACTAGGCTACACCTTC.